Each of the 10 T cell receptor beta chains below was sequenced from the same sample in a study of T cell responses to AZD1222 COVID-19 vaccine. Data came from immunoSEQ multiplex PCR; TCRdb stores just in-frame clones and leaves some out. The table has about 50,000 clones, around nine tenths seen once. The source material was peripheral blood, sampled on day 0 of AZD1222 vaccination. These receptors were obtained from an adult in good health.

V usage is TRBV2 and J usage is TRBJ2-4, with 7 nucleotides matching TRBD2. Trimming cost V 4 bases and J 0 bases; bases outside gene matches: 6. The CDR3 is made up of 16 amino acids. Germline-derived CDR1 and CDR2 are SNHLY and FYNNEI. For the CDR3, the DNA is TGTGCCAGCAGTGTAGGGCTAGCGGTAGCCAAAAACATTCAGTACTTC. It encodes CASSVGLAVAKNIQYF.

The rearrangement joins TRBV6-5 to TRBJ2-2; D unresolved. The germline V gene has CDR1 MNHEY and CDR2 SVGAGI. The CDR3 is 13 amino acids. The ends were cut back, 4 bases at V and 7 bases at J, with 10 bases in the middle. CDR3 sequence: CASSWSDGGELFF. The CDR3 bases are TGTGCCAGCAGTTGGAGTGACGGCGGGGAGCTGTTTTTT.

This chain links TRBV10-3 with TRBJ2-7; 13 bases are a match to TRBD2. Germline CDR1 and CDR2: ENHRY and SYGVKD. CDR3 length equals 15 residues. V was pared by 10 bases and J by 3 bases, with 9 bases of the junction left unmatched. Here the CDR3 reads CATQGLAGPRYEQYF. CDR3 nucleotide sequence: TGTGCCACACAGGGACTAGCGGGACCCCGCTACGAGCAGTACTTC.

This chain connects TRBV19 to TRBJ2-1, with TRBD2 matching over 8 bases. Germline CDR1 reads LNHDA; CDR2 reads SQIVND (reference sequence). After removal of 3 bases from V and 7 bases from J, the junction contained 8 bases not matched to a gene. The CDR3 is made up of 15 amino acids. CDR3 sequence reads: CASSMIAGGRNEQFF. The CDR3 region has the DNA TGTGCCAGTAGTATGATCGCGGGAGGTCGGAATGAGCAGTTCTTC. The variable domain in full, completed from reference TRBV19 and TRBJ2-1, reads DGGITQSPKYLFRKEGQNVTLSCEQNLNHDAMYWYRQDPGQGLRLIYYSQIVNDFQKGDIAEGYSVSREKKESFPLTVTSAQKNPTAFYLCASSMIAGGRNEQFFGPGTRLTVL.

The chain is built from TRBV4-1 and TRBJ1-1; TRBD1 is a possible D gene (5 bases). The V gene lost 0 bases and the J gene lost 4 bases, with 9 bases spanning the gap. The CDR3 extends over 14 amino acids. Germline-derived CDR1 and CDR2 are MGHRA and YSYEKL. CDR3 in amino acids: CASSQDQTGTEAFF. In DNA, the CDR3 is TGCGCCAGCAGCCAAGATCAAACAGGCACTGAAGCTTTCTTT.

This clone was recorded a few times. This CDR3 reads CASKAATGELFF. CDR3 DNA: TGTGCCAGCAAGGCTGCTACCGGGGAGCTGTTTTTT. This chain joins TRBV6-4 and TRBJ2-2; D gene uncertain. The germline V and J ends were trimmed by 7 bases and 5 bases, with 8 bases remaining between them. The CDR3 is 12 amino acids. Germline lookup yields CDR1 MRHNA and CDR2 SNTAGT.

The CDR3 DNA reads TGTGCCAGTACCGACAAACGGACAGGAATTAATGAAAAACTGTTTTTT. Translated: CASTDKRTGINEKLFF. The chain has TRBV19 and TRBJ1-4; 7 bases are a match to TRBD1. J lost 4 bases, V lost 7 bases, and 12 bases had no gene match. The germline CDR1 and CDR2 sequences are LNHDA and SQIVND (reference sequence). The CDR3 covers 16 residues.

In this sample, this clone turned up once. The rearrangement links TRBV29-1 to TRBJ1-2, with 8 bases fitting TRBD1. V lost 4 bases, J lost 8 bases, and 3 bases stayed unmatched. Per germline, CDR1 SQVTM and CDR2 ANQGSEA. The CDR3 is 11 residues long. CDR3 DNA: TGCAGCGTTGGGGCAGGGGGCGGCTACACCTTC. Protein sequence: CSVGAGGGYTF.

This sequence joins TRBV5-1 and TRBJ2-1; D is uncertain. The ends were cut back, 4 bases at V and 9 bases at J, with 8 bases in the middle. Germline values: CDR1 SGHRS, CDR2 YFSETQ. The CDR3 has 11 residues. The CDR3 DNA sequence: TGCGCCAGCAGCCTAAATGTTGAGCAGTTCTTC. Translated: CASSLNVEQFF.

The chain uses TRBV6-5 and TRBJ1-5; D remains unclear. Per the germline V gene, CDR1 is MNHEY and CDR2 is SVGAGI. The ends were cut back, 6 bases at V and 3 bases at J, with 6 bases in the middle. The CDR3 spans 12 residues. The CDR3 is CASRPANQPQHF. Here the CDR3 DNA reads TGTGCCAGCAGACCAGCCAATCAGCCCCAGCATTTT.